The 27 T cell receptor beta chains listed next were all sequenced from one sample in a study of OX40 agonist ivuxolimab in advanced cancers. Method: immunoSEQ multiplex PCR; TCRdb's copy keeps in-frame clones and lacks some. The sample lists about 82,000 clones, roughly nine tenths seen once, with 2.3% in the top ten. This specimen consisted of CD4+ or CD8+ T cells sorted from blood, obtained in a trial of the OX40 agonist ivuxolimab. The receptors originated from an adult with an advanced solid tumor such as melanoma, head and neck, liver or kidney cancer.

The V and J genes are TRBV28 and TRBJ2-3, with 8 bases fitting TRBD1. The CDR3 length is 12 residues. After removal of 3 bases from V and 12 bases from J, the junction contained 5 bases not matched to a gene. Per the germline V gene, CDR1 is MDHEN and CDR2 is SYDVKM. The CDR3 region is CASSFGQGPQYF. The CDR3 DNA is TGTGCCAGCAGTTTTGGACAGGGACCCCAGTATTTT.

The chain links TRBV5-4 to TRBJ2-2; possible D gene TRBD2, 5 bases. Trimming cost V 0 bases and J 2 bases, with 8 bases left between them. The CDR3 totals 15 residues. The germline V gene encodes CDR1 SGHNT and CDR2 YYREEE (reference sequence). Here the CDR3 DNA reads TGTGCCAGCAGCTTGGTTGGGAGAAACACCGGGGAGCTGTTTTTT. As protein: CASSLVGRNTGELFF.

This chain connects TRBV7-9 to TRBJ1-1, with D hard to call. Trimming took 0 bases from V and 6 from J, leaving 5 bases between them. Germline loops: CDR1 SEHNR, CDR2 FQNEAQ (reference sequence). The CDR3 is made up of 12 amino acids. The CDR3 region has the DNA TGTGCCAGCAGCTTAGCAGTAGCTGAAGCTTTCTTT. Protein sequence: CASSLAVAEAFF.

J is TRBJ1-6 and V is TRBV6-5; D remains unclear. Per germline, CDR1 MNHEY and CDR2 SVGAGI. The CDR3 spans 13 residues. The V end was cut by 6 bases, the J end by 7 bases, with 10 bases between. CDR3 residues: CASRDDGNSPLHF. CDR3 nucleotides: TGTGCCAGCAGAGACGACGGGAATTCACCCCTCCACTTT.

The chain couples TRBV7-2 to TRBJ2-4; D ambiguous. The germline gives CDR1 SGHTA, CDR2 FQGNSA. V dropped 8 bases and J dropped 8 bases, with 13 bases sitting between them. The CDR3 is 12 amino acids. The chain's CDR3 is CASGYRSDIQYF. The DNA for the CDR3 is TGTGCCAGCGGGTACCGTTCGGACATTCAGTACTTC.

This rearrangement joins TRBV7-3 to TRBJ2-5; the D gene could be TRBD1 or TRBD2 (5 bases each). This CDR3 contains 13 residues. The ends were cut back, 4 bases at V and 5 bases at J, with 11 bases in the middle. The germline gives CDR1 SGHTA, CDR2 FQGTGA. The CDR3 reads CASSWAGSETQYF. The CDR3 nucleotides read TGTGCCAGCAGCTGGGCAGGGAGTGAGACCCAGTACTTC.

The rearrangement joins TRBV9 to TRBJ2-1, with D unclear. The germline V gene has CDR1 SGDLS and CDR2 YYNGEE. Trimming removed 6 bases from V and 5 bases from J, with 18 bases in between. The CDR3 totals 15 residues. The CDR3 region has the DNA TGTGCCAGCACCCGTCGCGACGGGTTAGACAATGAGCAGTTCTTC. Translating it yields CASTRRDGLDNEQFF.

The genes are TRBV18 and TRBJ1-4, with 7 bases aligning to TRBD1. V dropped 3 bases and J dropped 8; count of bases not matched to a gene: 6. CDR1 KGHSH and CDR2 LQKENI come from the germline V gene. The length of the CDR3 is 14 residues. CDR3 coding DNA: TGTGCCAGCTCACCCACAGGGGCTGGAGAAAAACTGTTTTTT. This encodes CASSPTGAGEKLFF. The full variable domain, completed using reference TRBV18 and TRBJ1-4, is NAGVMQNPRHLVRRRGQEARLRCSPMKGHSHVYWYRQLPEEGLKFMVYLQKENIIDESGMPKERFSAEFPKEGPSILRIQQVVRGDSAAYFCASSPTGAGEKLFFGSGTQLSVL.

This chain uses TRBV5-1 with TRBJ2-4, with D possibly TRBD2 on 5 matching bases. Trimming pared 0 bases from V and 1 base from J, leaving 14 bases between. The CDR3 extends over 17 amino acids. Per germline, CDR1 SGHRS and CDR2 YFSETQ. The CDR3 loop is CASSLESSGGAKNIQYF. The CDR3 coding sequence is TGCGCCAGCAGCTTGGAGTCCAGCGGTGGTGCCAAAAACATTCAGTACTTC.

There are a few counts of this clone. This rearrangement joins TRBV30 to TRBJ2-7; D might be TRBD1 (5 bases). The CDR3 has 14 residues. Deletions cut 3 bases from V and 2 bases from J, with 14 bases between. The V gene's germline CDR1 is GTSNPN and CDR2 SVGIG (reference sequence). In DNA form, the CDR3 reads TGTGCCTGGAGCGACAGCGCCTTCACCTACGAGCAGTACTTC. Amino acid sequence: CAWSDSAFTYEQYF.

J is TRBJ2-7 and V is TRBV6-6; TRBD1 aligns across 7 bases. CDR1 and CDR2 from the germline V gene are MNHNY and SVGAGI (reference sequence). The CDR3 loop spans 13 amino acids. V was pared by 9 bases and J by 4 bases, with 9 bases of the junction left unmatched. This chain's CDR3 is CASSQGVTYEQYF. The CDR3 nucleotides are TGTGCCAGTTCCCAGGGGGTAACATACGAGCAGTACTTC.

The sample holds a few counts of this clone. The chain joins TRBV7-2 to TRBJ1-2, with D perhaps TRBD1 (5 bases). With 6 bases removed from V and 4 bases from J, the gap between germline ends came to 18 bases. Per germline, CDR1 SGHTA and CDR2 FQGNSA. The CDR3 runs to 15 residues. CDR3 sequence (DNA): TGTGCCAGCAGTTATCCGGCCTCCGGGGGCTATGGCTACACCTTC. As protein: CASSYPASGGYGYTF.

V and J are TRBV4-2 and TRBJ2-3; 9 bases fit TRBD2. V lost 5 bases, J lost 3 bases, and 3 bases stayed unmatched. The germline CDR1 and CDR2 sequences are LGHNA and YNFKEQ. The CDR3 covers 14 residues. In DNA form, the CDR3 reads TGTGCCAGCAGCACGGCGGGGGGGACAGATACGCAGTATTTT. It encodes CASSTAGGTDTQYF.

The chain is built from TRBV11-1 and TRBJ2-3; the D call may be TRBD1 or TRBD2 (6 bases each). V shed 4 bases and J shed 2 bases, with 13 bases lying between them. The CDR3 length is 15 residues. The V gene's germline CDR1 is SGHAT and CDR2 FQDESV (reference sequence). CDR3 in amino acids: CASSWGRGNTDTQYF. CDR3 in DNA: TGTGCCAGCAGCTGGGGGCGCGGGAACACAGATACGCAGTATTTT.

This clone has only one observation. The CDR3 sequence: CASSLGRTQYNEQFF. CDR3 nucleotides: TGTGCCAGCAGCTTAGGAAGGACACAATACAATGAGCAGTTCTTC. The chain is built from TRBV11-2 and TRBJ2-1, with TRBD1 as a possible D gene (5 bases). This CDR3 region has 15 residues. V was trimmed by 1 base and J by 4 bases, leaving 11 bases between them. Germline V CDR1 and CDR2: SGHAT, FQNNGV.

CDR3 region: CASSLNGPAYNEQFF. The CDR3, as DNA: TGTGCCAGCTCCCTTAACGGGCCGGCCTACAATGAGCAGTTCTTC. V and J are TRBV18 and TRBJ2-1; D is unresolved. The ends were cut back, 6 bases at V and 2 bases at J, with 14 bases in the middle. Per the germline V gene, CDR1 is KGHSH and CDR2 is LQKENI. This CDR3 spans 15 amino acids.

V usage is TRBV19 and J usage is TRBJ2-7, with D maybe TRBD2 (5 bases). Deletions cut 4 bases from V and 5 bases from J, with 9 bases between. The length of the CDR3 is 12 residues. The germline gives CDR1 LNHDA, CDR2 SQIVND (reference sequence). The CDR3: CASSRLGDEQYF. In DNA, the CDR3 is TGTGCCAGTAGTAGATTGGGAGACGAGCAGTACTTC.

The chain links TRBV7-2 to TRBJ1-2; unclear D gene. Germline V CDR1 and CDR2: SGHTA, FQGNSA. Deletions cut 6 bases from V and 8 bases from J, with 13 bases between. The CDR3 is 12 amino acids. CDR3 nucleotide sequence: TGTGCCAGCAGTCTAGAGGGTGGGGGCTACACCTTC. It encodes CASSLEGGGYTF.

CDR3 loop: CASSQGRLIAFF. The CDR3 DNA reads as TGTGCCAGCAGCCAAGGCAGGCTTATCGCTTTCTTT. The chain recombines TRBV14 with TRBJ1-1; D is unclear. Germline V gene lookup returns CDR1 SGHDN and CDR2 FVKESK. The V and J ends lost 1 base and 11 bases respectively, with 11 bases between them. CDR3 length: 12 amino acids.

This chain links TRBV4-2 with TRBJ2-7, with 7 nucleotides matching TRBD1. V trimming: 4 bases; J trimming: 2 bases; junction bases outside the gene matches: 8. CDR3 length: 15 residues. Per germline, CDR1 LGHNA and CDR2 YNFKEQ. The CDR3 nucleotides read TGTGCCAGCAGCCCGGCGACAGGGCAGACCTACGAGCAGTACTTC. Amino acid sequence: CASSPATGQTYEQYF.

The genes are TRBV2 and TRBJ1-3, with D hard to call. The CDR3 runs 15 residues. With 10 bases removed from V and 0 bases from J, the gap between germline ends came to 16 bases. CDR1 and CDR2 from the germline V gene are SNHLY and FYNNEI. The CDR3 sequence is CATAREVSSGNTIYF. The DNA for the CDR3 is TGTGCCACCGCAAGGGAGGTGAGCTCTGGAAACACCATATATTTT.

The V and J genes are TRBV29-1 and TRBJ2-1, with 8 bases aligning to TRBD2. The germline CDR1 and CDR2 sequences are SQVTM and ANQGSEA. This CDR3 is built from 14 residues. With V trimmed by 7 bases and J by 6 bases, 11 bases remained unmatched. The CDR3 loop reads CSARGAGAVNEQFF. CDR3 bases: TGCAGCGCGCGGGGAGCGGGAGCGGTCAATGAGCAGTTCTTC.

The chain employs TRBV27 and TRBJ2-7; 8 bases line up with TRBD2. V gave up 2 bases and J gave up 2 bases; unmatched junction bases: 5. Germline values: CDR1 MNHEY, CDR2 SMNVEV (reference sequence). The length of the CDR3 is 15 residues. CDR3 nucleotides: TGTGCCAGCAGTTTAGGGTCGGGAGGGCCCTACGAGCAGTACTTC. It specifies CASSLGSGGPYEQYF.

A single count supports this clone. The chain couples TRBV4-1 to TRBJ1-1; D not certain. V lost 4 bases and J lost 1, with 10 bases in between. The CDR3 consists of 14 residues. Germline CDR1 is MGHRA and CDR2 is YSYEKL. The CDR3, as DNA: TGCGCCAGCAGCCCGGGATGGGCGAACACTGAAGCTTTCTTT. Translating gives CASSPGWANTEAFF.

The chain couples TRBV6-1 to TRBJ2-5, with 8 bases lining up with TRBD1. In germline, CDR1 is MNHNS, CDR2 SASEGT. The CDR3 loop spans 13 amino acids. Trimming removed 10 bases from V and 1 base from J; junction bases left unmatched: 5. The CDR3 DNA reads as TGTGCCACCAACAGGGGGATCCAAGAGACCCAGTACTTC. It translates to CATNRGIQETQYF.

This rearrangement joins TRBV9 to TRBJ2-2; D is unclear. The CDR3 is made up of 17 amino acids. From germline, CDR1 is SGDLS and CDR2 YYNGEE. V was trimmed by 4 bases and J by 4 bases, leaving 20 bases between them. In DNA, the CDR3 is TGTGCCAGCAGCCCCTCACCGTACGTTACTGTCACCGGGGAGCTGTTTTTT. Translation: CASSPSPYVTVTGELFF.

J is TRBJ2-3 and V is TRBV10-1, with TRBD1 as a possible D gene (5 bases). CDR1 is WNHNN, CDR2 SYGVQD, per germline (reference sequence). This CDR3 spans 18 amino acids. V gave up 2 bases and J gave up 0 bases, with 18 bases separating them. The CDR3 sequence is CASSEGRAPFVSTDTQYF. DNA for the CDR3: TGCGCCAGCAGTGAGGGCAGGGCCCCGTTTGTAAGCACAGATACGCAGTATTTT.